The rows below give T cell receptor beta chains drawn from one sample of a study of cytomegalovirus exposure and HLA in healthy donors. The table came from immunoSEQ multiplex PCR; TCRdb's copy has only in-frame clones and leaves some out. The sample carries approximately 220,000 clones, 75% to 80% recorded once. Specimen: PBMCs. These receptors were taken from a man aged 18 to 29 in good health and CMV-seronegative. The CDR3 runs from the conserved cysteine through the conserved F or W.

v_call,j_call,cdr3_aa
TRBV5-8,TRBJ2-7,CASSNIRTVGDEQYF
TRBV30,TRBJ2-5,CAWGLAIQETQYF
TRBV5-1,TRBJ2-7,CASSNGLAGVGEQYF
TRBV5-1,TRBJ2-3,CASSLGQEQYF
TRBV23-1,TRBJ2-2,CATLRTHIVSTGELFF
TRBV19,TRBJ2-5,CASSIVGRDRDQETQYF
TRBV19,TRBJ2-2,CASSTGQGAIGELFF
TRBV18,TRBJ1-1,CASSPDQTANTEAFF
TRBV6-6,TRBJ1-3,CASSYSQGAGNTIYF
TRBV5-8,TRBJ2-7,CASSFGTVYEQYF